This TCR beta chain was obtained from a study of blood T cell repertoires in COVID-19. At the level of the study: The analysed material was cDNA or gDNA that came from T cells, B-cell-depleted T cells, or PBMCs.

The CDR3 runs to 13 residues. Trimming left V 4 bases short and J 5 bases short, with 8 bases between. Per germline, CDR1 WSHSY and CDR2 SAAADI. This clone was recorded only once. In the source study's methods: Amplified reference gene primers provided the basis for estimating nucleated cell counts. This table comes from immunoSEQ multiplex PCR, and its TCRdb copy is limited to in-frame clones, with some not included. V, J and clone size derive from that table, while D and trimming were established from the DNA sequence. The sample lists some 300,000 clones, 70% to 90% occurring once. Sequenced: peripheral blood. The gene calls are TRBV10-2 and TRBJ1-4; D gene unclear. The receptor was isolated from a man in his 70s with acute or convalescent COVID-19. The CDR3 reads CASSVGINEKLFF. Here the CDR3 DNA reads TGCGCCAGCAGTGTGGGCATAAATGAAAAACTGTTTTTT.